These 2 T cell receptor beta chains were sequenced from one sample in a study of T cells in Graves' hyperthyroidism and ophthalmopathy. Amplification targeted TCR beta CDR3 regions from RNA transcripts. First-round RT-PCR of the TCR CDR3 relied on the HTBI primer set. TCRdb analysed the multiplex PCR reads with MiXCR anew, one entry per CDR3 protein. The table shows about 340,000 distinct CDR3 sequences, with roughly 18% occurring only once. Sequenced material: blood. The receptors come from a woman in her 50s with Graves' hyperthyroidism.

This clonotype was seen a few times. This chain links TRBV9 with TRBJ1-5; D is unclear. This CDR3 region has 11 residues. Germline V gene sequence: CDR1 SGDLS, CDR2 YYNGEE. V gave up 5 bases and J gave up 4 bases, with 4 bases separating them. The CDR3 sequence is CASRPNQPQHF. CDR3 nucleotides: TGTGCCAGCAGACCAAATCAGCCCCAGCATTTT.

The CDR3 sequence: CASSPDLYEQYF. DNA for the CDR3: TGTGCCAGCAGCCCCGACTTGTACGAGCAGTACTTC. The gene calls are TRBV27 and TRBJ2-7; no firm D call. The CDR3 runs 12 residues. Germline values: CDR1 MNHEY, CDR2 SMNVEV (reference sequence). V lost 6 bases and J 4 bases, leaving 10 bases between the germline ends.